These 29 T cell receptor beta chains came from one sample sequenced in a study of blood T cell repertoires in COVID-19. Method: immunoSEQ multiplex PCR; TCRdb's copy keeps in-frame clones and lacks some. The sample consists of fewer than 350,000 clones, around 81% of them appearing once. The material sequenced was peripheral blood. The receptors here all came from an older woman with active or convalescent COVID-19.

This clone was seen a single time. The chain is built from TRBV7-9 and TRBJ1-2, with 7 nucleotides matching TRBD1. Germline CDR1 is SEHNR and CDR2 is FQNEAQ (reference sequence). Trimming took 4 bases from V and 4 from J; bases not matched to a gene: 15. This CDR3 region has 17 residues. The CDR3 reads CASSSRGFNPLSYGYTF. CDR3 nucleotide sequence: TGTGCCAGCAGCTCCAGGGGGTTCAATCCCCTTAGCTATGGCTACACCTTC.

This sequence joins TRBV6-5 and TRBJ1-1; 8 positions match TRBD1. Germline V lookup: CDR1 MNHEY, CDR2 SVGAGI. J was trimmed by 6 bases and V by 2 bases; bases with no gene match: 5. The CDR3 spans 14 residues. The CDR3 DNA sequence: TGTGCCAGCAGTTACGACAGGGGTGGTTCTGAAGCTTTCTTT. Protein sequence: CASSYDRGGSEAFF.

This chain uses TRBV19 with TRBJ1-5; 7 positions agree with TRBD1. Per the germline V gene, CDR1 is LNHDA and CDR2 is SQIVND (reference sequence). Trimming at V came to 4 bases and at J to 2 bases, leaving 8 bases not matched to a gene. The CDR3 covers 16 residues. CDR3 sequence (DNA): TGTGCCAGTAGTAGCCACAGGGGTCTAGGCAATCAGCCCCAGCATTTT. Translation gives CASSSHRGLGNQPQHF.

The table lists this clone with a few counts. The rearrangement links TRBV11-1 to TRBJ1-2, with TRBD1 matching over 8 bases. CDR1 is SGHAT and CDR2 is FQDESV in the germline V gene (reference sequence). The junction had 10 bases not matched to a gene; V was cut back by 4 bases and J by 12 bases. CDR3 size: 13 residues. The CDR3 reads CASSYNTGGRNTF. The CDR3 DNA follows: TGTGCCAGCAGCTACAACACAGGGGGACGAAACACCTTC.

This chain joins TRBV30 and TRBJ2-1, with a tentative D call TRBD1 (6 bases). V lost 2 bases and J 3 bases, leaving 14 bases between the germline ends. Germline-derived CDR1 and CDR2 are GTSNPN and SVGIG (reference sequence). The CDR3 spans 15 residues. CDR3 amino acids: CAWSTGQGIYNEQFF. In nucleotides, the CDR3 is TGTGCCTGGAGTACGGGTCAGGGGATCTACAATGAGCAGTTCTTC.

The chain carries TRBV4-3 and TRBJ2-1; 12 bases match TRBD2. Germline V gives CDR1 LGHNA, CDR2 YSLEER. The ends lost 3 bases at V and 5 bases at J; junction bases unmatched: 5. The CDR3 contains 16 residues. The DNA for the CDR3 is TGCGCCAGCAGCCACCTAACTAGCGGGGGGCACAATGAGCAGTTCTTC. Protein product: CASSHLTSGGHNEQFF.

The CDR3 nucleotides are TGTGCCAGTAGTATGCGCCAAGGGGGCTTGATCTACAATGAGCAGTTCTTC. This translates into CASSMRQGGLIYNEQFF. The gene calls are TRBV19 and TRBJ2-1, with 7 bases aligning to TRBD1. Germline trimming cut 3 bases from V and 3 bases from J; bases unmatched to any gene: 11. The CDR3 is 17 amino acids. Germline V gene lookup returns CDR1 LNHDA and CDR2 SQIVND (reference sequence).

The rearrangement links TRBV12-5 to TRBJ2-7, with 9 nucleotides matching TRBD2. Germline V gene lookup returns CDR1 LGHNT and CDR2 FRNRAP. The V and J ends lost 0 bases and 6 bases, in that order; junction bases with no gene match: 18. The CDR3 has 19 amino acids. DNA of the CDR3: TGTGCTAGTGGTTTGGTTACCGGGACTAGCTTCCTCGGAGTCTTCGAGCAGTACTTC. It codes for CASGLVTGTSFLGVFEQYF.

The chain links TRBV10-3 to TRBJ2-3; 7 positions match TRBD1. In germline, CDR1 is ENHRY, CDR2 SYGVKD. Losses at the gene ends were 4 bases for V and 4 bases for J; bases not matched to a gene: 5. The CDR3 extends over 14 amino acids. DNA for the CDR3: TGTGCCATCAGTGGTGGACAGGACTCAGATACGCAGTATTTT. Residues: CAISGGQDSDTQYF.

The chain is built from TRBV12-3 or TRBV12-4 and TRBJ1-1; D unclear. V gave up 8 bases and J gave up 0 bases, with 10 bases separating them. This CDR3 contains 13 residues. The CDR3 region is CASVLTVNTEAFF. In DNA, the CDR3 is TGTGCCAGCGTGTTGACTGTGAACACTGAAGCTTTCTTT.

This clone was seen a single time. The chain has TRBV7-8 and TRBJ2-1, with TRBD2 identical over 12 bases. Trimming removed 7 bases from V and 5 bases from J; junction bases left unmatched: 6. Looked up from germline, CDR1 is SGHVS and CDR2 is FQNEAQ. This CDR3 has 15 residues. CDR3 nucleotides: TGTGCCAGCATCGTGGGACTAGCGGGTCACAATGAGCAGTTCTTC. It translates to CASIVGLAGHNEQFF.

This clone was seen only once. The chain is built from TRBV6-5 and TRBJ1-2; a possible D gene is TRBD1 (6 bases). The CDR3 length is 14 residues. Trimming left V 2 bases short and J 5 bases short, with 12 bases between. Germline V lookup: CDR1 MNHEY, CDR2 SVGAGI. The CDR3 sequence: CASSYEGQGYGYTF. The CDR3 DNA sequence: TGTGCCAGCAGTTACGAGGGGCAGGGGTATGGCTACACCTTC.

This chain joins TRBV19 and TRBJ1-1; D is possibly TRBD1 (6 bases). With 2 bases removed from V and 1 base from J, the gap between germline ends came to 14 bases. Germline V gene data show CDR1 as LNHDA and CDR2 as SQIVND (reference sequence). There are 16 residues in the CDR3. The CDR3 loop is CASSIRRGRGNTEAFF. The DNA for the CDR3 is TGTGCCAGTAGTATAAGAAGGGGCAGGGGGAACACTGAAGCTTTCTTT.

This rearrangement joins TRBV29-1 to TRBJ2-1; D gene uncertain. Per the germline V gene, CDR1 is SQVTM and CDR2 is ANQGSEA. The CDR3 sequence is 14 residues long. The ends were cut back, 1 base at V and 4 bases at J, with 11 bases in the middle. CDR3 sequence reads: CSVEALSLYNEQFF. The CDR3, as DNA: TGCAGCGTTGAAGCACTGTCACTTTACAATGAGCAGTTCTTC.

This chain uses TRBV11-2 with TRBJ2-7; D is possibly TRBD1 (5 bases). There are 15 residues in the CDR3. Per germline, CDR1 SGHAT and CDR2 FQNNGV. Trimming took 4 bases from V and 5 from J, leaving 18 bases between them. CDR3 coding DNA: TGTGCCAGCAGCTCTGGTCGGTCAGGGATCAACGAGCAGTACTTC. Protein sequence: CASSSGRSGINEQYF.

This chain joins TRBV27 and TRBJ1-1, with D perhaps TRBD1 (6 bases). This CDR3 has 15 amino acids. Germline V CDR1 and CDR2: MNHEY, SMNVEV (reference sequence). Trimming cost V 6 bases and J 4 bases, with 18 bases left between them. CDR3 loop: CASRGAGAVGTEAFF. CDR3 nucleotides: TGTGCCAGCAGAGGGGCAGGGGCTGTGGGCACTGAAGCTTTCTTT.

This chain connects TRBV25-1 to TRBJ1-4; 7 nucleotides align to TRBD1. V was clipped by 5 bases and J by 6 bases; unmatched bases: 0. The germline V gene has CDR1 MGHDK and CDR2 SYGVNS. The CDR3 is 12 residues long. The CDR3: CASSQGDEKLFF. Written as DNA, the CDR3 is TGTGCCAGCAGTCAGGGGGATGAAAAACTGTTTTTT.

The J gene is TRBJ2-6, the V gene TRBV5-1; no clear D. This CDR3 contains 14 residues. Between the trimmed V and J ends, which lost 0 bases and 4 bases, there was a span of 5 bases. Germline CDR1 and CDR2: SGHRS and YFSETQ. The CDR3: CASSLETGANVLTF. As DNA, the CDR3 is TGCGCCAGCAGCTTGGAGACAGGGGCCAACGTCCTGACTTTC.

The V and J genes are TRBV27 and TRBJ2-3, with TRBD2 matching over 11 bases. This CDR3 is 14 amino acids long. CDR1 is MNHEY and CDR2 is SMNVEV in the germline V gene (reference sequence). Trimming took 8 bases from V and 2 from J; bases not matched to a gene: 3. Here the CDR3 DNA reads TGTGCCAGCGTAGCGGGGGGGAACACAGATACGCAGTATTTT. It is translated as CASVAGGNTDTQYF.

This chain uses TRBV6-5 with TRBJ1-1, with no clear D. CDR1 MNHEY and CDR2 SVGAGI come from the germline V gene. Trimming cost V 7 bases and J 1 base, with 10 bases left between them. This CDR3 comprises 13 residues. In nucleotides, the CDR3 is TGTGCCAGCACCCTACGGGGGAACACTGAAGCTTTCTTT. This translates into CASTLRGNTEAFF.

This clone occurred once. This chain links TRBV11-2 with TRBJ2-3; weak D call: TRBD2 (5 bases). Germline CDR1 is SGHAT and CDR2 is FQNNGV. The V and J ends lost 4 bases and 2 bases respectively, with 10 bases between them. The CDR3 has 14 amino acids. The CDR3 loop is CASSSGLFTDTQYF. Written as DNA, the CDR3 is TGTGCCAGCAGCTCTGGACTTTTCACAGATACGCAGTATTTT.

The J gene is TRBJ1-2, the V gene TRBV30; TRBD1 agrees at 9 bases. V dropped 0 bases and J dropped 3; count of bases not matched to a gene: 8. The germline gives CDR1 GTSNPN, CDR2 SVGIG (reference sequence). The CDR3 has 16 residues. The CDR3 region is CAWSVPNRGHYYGYTF. The DNA of the CDR3 is TGTGCCTGGAGTGTACCTAACAGGGGGCATTACTATGGCTACACCTTC.

This rearrangement joins TRBV29-1 to TRBJ2-7, with 9 bases identical to TRBD1. The CDR3 sequence is 13 residues long. V gave up 4 bases and J gave up 5 bases; unmatched junction bases: 6. Germline CDR1 reads SQVTM; CDR2 reads ANQGSEA. This CDR3 reads CSVGYRGLDEQYF. CDR3 bases: TGCAGCGTTGGCTACAGGGGGCTCGACGAGCAGTACTTC.

The V call is TRBV29-1, the J call TRBJ1-1; 7 positions match TRBD1. Germline V gene lookup returns CDR1 SQVTM and CDR2 ANQGSEA. This CDR3 comprises 14 residues. After removal of 3 bases from V and 9 bases from J, the junction contained 13 bases not matched to a gene. The CDR3 DNA reads TGCAGCGTTGAGGGTAGGACACAGGGGTTCCAAGCTTTCTTT. Translation: CSVEGRTQGFQAFF. The full variable domain, rest sourced from reference TRBV29-1 and TRBJ1-1, is SAVISQKPSRDICQRGTSLTIQCQVDSQVTMMFWYRQQPGQSLTLIATANQGSEATYESGFVIDKFPISRPNLTFSTLTVSNMSPEDSSIYLCSVEGRTQGFQAFFGQGTRLTVV.

The V gene is TRBV5-4, the J gene TRBJ2-5; D gene unclear. Trimming took off 4 bases at V and 3 bases at J, with 7 bases between the two ends. Germline CDR1 reads SGHNT; CDR2 reads YYREEE (reference sequence). This CDR3 spans 12 amino acids. CDR3 protein: CASSVQEETQYF. The CDR3 coding sequence is TGTGCCAGCAGCGTCCAGGAAGAGACCCAGTACTTC.

This clone was recorded a few times. The rearrangement links TRBV6-5 to TRBJ1-1; D is unclear. The CDR3 extends over 14 amino acids. V lost 2 bases, J lost 2 bases, and 9 bases lay in between. Per the germline V gene, CDR1 is MNHEY and CDR2 is SVGAGI. CDR3 in DNA: TGTGCCAGCAGTTACCAGGCCCGAAACACTGAAGCTTTCTTT. The encoded protein is CASSYQARNTEAFF.

The chain uses TRBV7-2 and TRBJ2-3; D call uncertain. Between the trimmed V and J ends, which lost 2 bases and 4 bases, there was a span of 4 bases. Germline loops: CDR1 SGHTA, CDR2 FQGNSA. The CDR3 has 12 residues. The CDR3, as DNA: TGTGCCAGCAGCTTATTCTCAGATACGCAGTATTTT. It codes for CASSLFSDTQYF. Full variable domain (remainder filled in from reference TRBV7-2 and TRBJ2-3): GAGVSQSPSNKVTEKGKDVELRCDPISGHTALYWYRQSLGQGLEFLIYFQGNSAPDKSGLPSDRFSAERTGGSVSTLTIQRTQQEDSAVYLCASSLFSDTQYFGPGTRLTVL.

The V and J genes are TRBV5-1 and TRBJ2-5; perhaps TRBD2 as D (7 bases). V was cut by 7 bases and J by 5 bases, with 18 bases left in between. From germline, CDR1 is SGHRS and CDR2 YFSETQ. The CDR3 spans 14 residues. CDR3 coding DNA: TGCGCCAGCCGCCTGGGGGGGCCTGGGGAGACCCAGTACTTC. Its translation: CASRLGGPGETQYF.

V gene TRBV29-1 combines with J gene TRBJ2-1, with a weak D call TRBD2 (6 bases). The V gene lost 3 bases and the J gene lost 5 bases, with 14 bases spanning the gap. The CDR3 has 14 residues. CDR1 is SQVTM, CDR2 ANQGSEA, per germline. CDR3 coding DNA: TGCAGCGTTGAGGGGTGGGGGGAGGACAATGAGCAGTTCTTC. This gives the protein CSVEGWGEDNEQFF.